This TCR beta chain was identified during a study of graft-versus-host responses after intestinal transplantation. About the research overall: Recipients had transplants, and these were multivisceral, liver-intestinal, or isolated intestinal. Every recipient had anti-thymocyte globulin induction and approximately 3 years of tacrolimus plus steroids. Points from the study as a whole: Some GvH clones were seen earlier in gut or blood, suggesting intestinal origin. Association was observed between peak circulating GvH clone levels and early post-transplant HvG declines.

Using immunoSEQ multiplex PCR, the repertoire was profiled, and TCRdb retains in-frame clones only, with some absent. Of just over 7,500 clones in the sample, approximately 98% were seen once. In regard to this clone: What it binds is not known.

With 0 bases clipped from V and 0 bases from J, the junction kept 18 bases outside the gene matches. The germline CDR1 and CDR2 sequences are LNHDA and SQIVND (reference sequence). CDR3 length: 24 amino acids. This sequence originates from a human patient who received an intestinal transplant, so some T cells may come from the graft donor. The chain is built from TRBV19 and TRBJ2-3, with 16 nucleotides matching TRBD2. Here the sequenced sample was PBMCs, taken 23 days after intestinal transplant. In DNA form, the CDR3 reads TGTGCCAGTAGTATAGAGTGGCCGGGACTAGCGGGAGGGAGAGGTGGTCCTAGCACAGATACGCAGTATTTT. Its translation is CASSIEWPGLAGGRGGPSTDTQYF.